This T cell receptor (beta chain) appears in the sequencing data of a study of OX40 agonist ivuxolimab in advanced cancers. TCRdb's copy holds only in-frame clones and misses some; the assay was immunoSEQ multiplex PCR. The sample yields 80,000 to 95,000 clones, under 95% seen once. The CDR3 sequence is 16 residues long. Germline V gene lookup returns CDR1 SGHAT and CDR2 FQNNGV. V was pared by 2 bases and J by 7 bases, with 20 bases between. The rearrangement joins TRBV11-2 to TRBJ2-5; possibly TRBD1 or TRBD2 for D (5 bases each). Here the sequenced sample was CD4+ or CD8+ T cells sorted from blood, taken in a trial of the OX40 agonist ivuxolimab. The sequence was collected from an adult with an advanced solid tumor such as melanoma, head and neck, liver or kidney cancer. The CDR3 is CASSLPPGTVYLTQYF. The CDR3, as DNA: TGTGCCAGCAGCTTACCCCCCGGGACCGTTTATCTGACCCAGTACTTC.